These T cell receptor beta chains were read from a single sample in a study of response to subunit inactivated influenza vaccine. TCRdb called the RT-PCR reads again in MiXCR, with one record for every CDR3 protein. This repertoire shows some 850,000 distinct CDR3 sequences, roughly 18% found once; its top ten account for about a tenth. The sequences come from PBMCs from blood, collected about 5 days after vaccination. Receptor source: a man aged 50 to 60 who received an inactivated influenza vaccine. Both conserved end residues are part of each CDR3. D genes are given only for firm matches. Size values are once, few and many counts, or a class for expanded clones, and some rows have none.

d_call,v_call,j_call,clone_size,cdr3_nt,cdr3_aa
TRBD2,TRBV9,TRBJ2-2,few,TGTGCCAGCAGCGTATTTTCGGGACTAGCGGGCGGGACCGGGGAGCTGTTTTTT,CASSVFSGLAGGTGELFF
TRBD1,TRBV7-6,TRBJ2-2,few,TGTGCCAGCAGCTTATGGGGCACCCTCCCGGACAGGGGGCTCGTCGGGGAGCTGTTTTTT,CASSLWGTLPDRGLVGELFF
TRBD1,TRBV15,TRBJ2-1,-,TGTGCCACCAGCAGAGAAACAGGGGGTGGGCAGTTCTTC,CATSRETGGGQFF
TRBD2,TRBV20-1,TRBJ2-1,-,TGCAGTGCTAGCGGCCTAGCGGGATTCGTTGAGCAGTTCTTC,CSASGLAGFVEQFF
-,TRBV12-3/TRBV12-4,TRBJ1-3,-,TGTGCCAGCAGTTTAGCCCCTGGGGGAAACACCATATATTTT,CASSLAPGGNTIYF
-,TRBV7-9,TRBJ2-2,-,TGTGCCAGCAGCCCCCCCAGCGCAGCGAACACCGGGGAGCTGTTTTTT,CASSPPSAANTGELFF
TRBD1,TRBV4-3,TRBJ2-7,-,TGCGCCAGCAGCCAACAAGGACAGGGGAGAGACTACGAGCAGTACTTC,CASSQQGQGRDYEQYF
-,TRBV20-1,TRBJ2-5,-,TGCAGTGCTAGACCCTTACGACAGGTCAAAGCGGAGACCCAGTACTTC,CSARPLRQVKAETQYF
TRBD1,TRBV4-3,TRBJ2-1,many,TGCGCCAGCAGCCAGGAACCTAGGACAGGGGTTTGGGGTGGGCAGTTCTTC,CASSQEPRTGVWGGQFF
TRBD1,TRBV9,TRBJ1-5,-,TGTGCCAGCAGCGAGGGGACAGGGATCAATCAGCCCCAGCATTTT,CASSEGTGINQPQHF
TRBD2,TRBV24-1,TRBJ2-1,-,TGTGCCACCAGTGACTTGGGACTAGCGGAGCAGTTCTTC,CATSDLGLAEQFF
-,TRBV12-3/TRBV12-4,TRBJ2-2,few,TGTGCCAGCAGTTTATCAGCGAACACCGGGGAGCTGTTTTTT,CASSLSANTGELFF
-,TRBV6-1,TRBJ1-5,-,TGTGCCAGCAGCCCCAGTACGGGACACAATCAGCCCCAGCATTTT,CASSPSTGHNQPQHF
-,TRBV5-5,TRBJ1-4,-,TGTGCCAGCAGTCGGGCCGCGGGCTGGGGTAATGAAAAACTGTTTTTT,CASSRAAGWGNEKLFF
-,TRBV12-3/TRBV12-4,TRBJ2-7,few,TGTGCCAGCACCTCGGAGGGGCTGCTCGAGCAGTACTTC,CASTSEGLLEQYF
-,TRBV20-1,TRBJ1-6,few,TGCAGTGCCCCACCCCCCAACAAGTCCTATAATTCACCCCTCCACTTT,CSAPPPNKSYNSPLHF
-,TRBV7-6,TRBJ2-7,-,TGTGCCAGCAGTAAAAGGGTGAACCACGAGCAGTACTTC,CASSKRVNHEQYF
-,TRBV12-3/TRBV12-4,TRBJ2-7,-,TGTGCCAGCAGTAACTCGTACCGGGACTTAAACCCATACGAGCAGTACTTC,CASSNSYRDLNPYEQYF
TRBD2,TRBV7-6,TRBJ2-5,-,TGTGCCAGCAGCTTAACGTTGAGACTAGCGGGAGGGCAAGAGACCCAGTACTTC,CASSLTLRLAGGQETQYF
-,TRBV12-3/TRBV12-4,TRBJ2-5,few,TGTGCCAGCAGTTTATTACTGGAGACCCAGTACTTC,CASSLLLETQYF
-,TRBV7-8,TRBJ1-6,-,TGTGCCAGCAGCCTACGACAGATTAATTCACCCCTCCACTTT,CASSLRQINSPLHF
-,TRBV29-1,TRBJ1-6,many,TGCAGCGTTGCGGACACAAATAATTCACCCCTCCACTTT,CSVADTNNSPLHF
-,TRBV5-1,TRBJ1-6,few,TGCGCCAGCAGCCTACAGGGTACTAATTCACCCCTCCACTTT,CASSLQGTNSPLHF
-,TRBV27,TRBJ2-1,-,TGTGCCAGCAGTTCACCGGGGCAGGTATACAATGAGCAGTTCTTC,CASSSPGQVYNEQFF
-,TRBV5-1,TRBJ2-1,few,TGCGCCAGCAGCGTGTTATCCGGGACATCCCCTATTGTGCAGTTCTTC,CASSVLSGTSPIVQFF
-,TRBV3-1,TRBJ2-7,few,TGTGCCAGCAGCCAGATGAGCTACGAGCAGTACTTC,CASSQMSYEQYF
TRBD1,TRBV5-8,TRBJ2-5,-,TGTGCCAGCAGCCAGACGGGGACAGTCCAAGAGACCCAGTACTTC,CASSQTGTVQETQYF
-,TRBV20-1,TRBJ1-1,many,TGCAGTGCTAGAGCCTTGAGGACAGATGAAGCTTTCTTT,CSARALRTDEAFF
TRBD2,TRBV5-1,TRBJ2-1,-,TGCGCCAGCAGCTTGGTTCTCGGACTAGAAGGCAATGAGCAGTTCTTC,CASSLVLGLEGNEQFF
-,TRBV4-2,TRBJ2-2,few,TGTGCCAGCAGCCCTTCTTCTTCAAACACCGGGGAGCTGTTTTTT,CASSPSSSNTGELFF
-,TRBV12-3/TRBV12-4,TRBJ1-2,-,TGTGCCAGCAGTTCCATGGGAGTAGCTAACTATGGCTACACCTTC,CASSSMGVANYGYTF
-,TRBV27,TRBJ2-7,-,TGTGCCAGCGCTAAACTCCTGGTACGGAGTACCTACGAGCAGTACTTC,CASAKLLVRSTYEQYF
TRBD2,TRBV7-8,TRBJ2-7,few,TGTGCCAGCAGCTTAGCGACTAGCCGCCACGAGCAGTACTTC,CASSLATSRHEQYF
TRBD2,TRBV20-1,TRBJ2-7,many,TGCAGTGCTAGGAGTGGTAGCGGGAGTGCCGAGCAGTACTTC,CSARSGSGSAEQYF
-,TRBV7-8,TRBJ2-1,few,TGTGCCAGCAGGCAGACTAGAGACCCCTACAATGAGCAGTTCTTC,CASRQTRDPYNEQFF
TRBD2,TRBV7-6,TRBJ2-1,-,TGTGCCAGCAGCCTAATAGCGGGAGATGGCAATGAGCAGTTCTTC,CASSLIAGDGNEQFF
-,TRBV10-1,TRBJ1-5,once,TGCGCCAGCAGGACCCTCTCTTTGGCGGCGGATAGCAATCAGCCCCAGCATTTT,CASRTLSLAADSNQPQHF
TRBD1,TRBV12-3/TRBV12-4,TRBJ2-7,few,TGTGCCAGCAGTTTGGGGACAGGGAACGACGAGCAGTACTTC,CASSLGTGNDEQYF
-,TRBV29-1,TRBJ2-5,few,TGCAGCGTTGAATTGGTTTGGGGAGGTGAAGAGACCCAGTACTTC,CSVELVWGGEETQYF
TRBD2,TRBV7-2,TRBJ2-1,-,TGTGCCAGCAGCACAACTAGGGCGGGAGGGCGAAATGAGCAGTTCTTC,CASSTTRAGGRNEQFF
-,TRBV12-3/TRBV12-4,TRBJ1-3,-,TGTGCCAGCAGTTTCCGGGAATCTGGAAACACCATATATTTT,CASSFRESGNTIYF
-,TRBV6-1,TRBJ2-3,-,TGTGCCAGCAGTGAAGCGTTTATCGATACGCAGTATTTT,CASSEAFIDTQYF
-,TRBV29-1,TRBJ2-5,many,TGCAGCACTGCCGGTACACAAGAGACCCAGTACTTC,CSTAGTQETQYF
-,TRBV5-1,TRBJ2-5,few,TGCGCCAGCAGCGTCCAGTCCAGCCAAGAGACCCAGTACTTC,CASSVQSSQETQYF
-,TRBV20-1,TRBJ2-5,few,TGCAGTGCTAGAGATCACAGTCGGCAGGCGGGAGAGACCCAGTACTTC,CSARDHSRQAGETQYF
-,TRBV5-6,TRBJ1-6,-,TGTGCCAGCAGCCGGGGCTTCTCCTATAATTCACCCCTCCACTTT,CASSRGFSYNSPLHF
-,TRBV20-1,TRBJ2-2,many,TGCAGTGCTGGGGGGATGGCCTCCGGGGAGCTGTTTTTT,CSAGGMASGELFF
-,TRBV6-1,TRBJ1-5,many,TGTGCCAGCAGCCACTTTGGCCCTAATCAGCCCCAGCATTTT,CASSHFGPNQPQHF
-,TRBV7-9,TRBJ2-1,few,TGTGCCAGCAGCGCGGAGGGGCAGTTCTTC,CASSAEGQFF
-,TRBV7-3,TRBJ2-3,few,TGTGCCACCAACGTACGGTATTTT,CATNVRYF
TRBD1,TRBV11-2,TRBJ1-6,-,TGTGCCAGCAGCTTAGATAGACAGGGAGTGGGTAATTCACCCCTCCACTTT,CASSLDRQGVGNSPLHF
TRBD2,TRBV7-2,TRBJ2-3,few,TGTGCCAGCAGCTTCACTAGCGGGTCGGATACGCAGTATTTT,CASSFTSGSDTQYF
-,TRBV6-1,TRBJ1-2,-,TGTGCCAGCAGCGGGGGGGGCGTCTATGGCTACACCTTC,CASSGGGVYGYTF
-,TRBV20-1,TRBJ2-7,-,TGCAGTGCTAGAGGTTTAGGAGCCGCCTACGAGCAGTACTTC,CSARGLGAAYEQYF
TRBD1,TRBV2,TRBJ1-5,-,TGTGCCAGCAGTGAAATAGGGACAGGGTTTAATCAGCCCCAGCATTTT,CASSEIGTGFNQPQHF
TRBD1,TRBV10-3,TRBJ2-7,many,TGTGCCATCAGGGACAGGGGGGGAAACTACGAGCAGTACTTC,CAIRDRGGNYEQYF
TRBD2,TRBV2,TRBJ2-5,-,TGTGCCACCAGACTAGCGGAACAAGAGACCCAGTACTTC,CATRLAEQETQYF
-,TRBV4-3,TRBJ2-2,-,TGCGCCAGCAGCCAAGATCGGTCCCGGAGGGAGCTGTTTTTT,CASSQDRSRRELFF
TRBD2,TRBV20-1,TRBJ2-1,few,TGCAGTGGTCTAGCGGGGATGAATGAGCAGTTCTTC,CSGLAGMNEQFF
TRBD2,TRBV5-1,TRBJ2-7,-,TGCGCCAGCAGCTTAGCTAAAAGCGGGGGCCTCTCCTACGAGCAGTACTTC,CASSLAKSGGLSYEQYF